One and the same sample provided the 3 T cell receptor beta chains below, sequenced in a study of control samples from healthy donors and cancer patients (dated by TCRdb to between 2020 and 2021). The library was produced with the immunoSEQ multiplex PCR assay. TCRdb stores this immuneACCESS table with in-frame sequences only. Part of the clones is absent; in the studies checked, under half of the shortfall reflects unresolved V genes, and no reason is known for the rest. The sample table lists around 80,000 clones, about 95% of them with a count of one. The top ten hold around 2.8% of the sample. Source material: blood. Receptors were obtained from a woman aged 25-40 years in good health.

This chain joins TRBV25-1 and TRBJ1-3; the D gene is possibly TRBD1 (5 bases). There are 13 residues in the CDR3. CDR1 MGHDK and CDR2 SYGVNS come from the germline V gene. V was cut by 4 bases and J by 7 bases, with 11 bases left in between. The CDR3 bases are TGTGCCAGCAGTGCAGACAGAAAGAACACCATATATTTT. Translated, it gives CASSADRKNTIYF.

The chain is built from TRBV4-1 and TRBJ1-5; 8 nucleotides match TRBD1. Germline lookup yields CDR1 MGHRA and CDR2 YSYEKL. The CDR3 is made up of 14 amino acids. Trimming removed 4 bases from V and 7 bases from J; junction bases left unmatched: 6. The chain's CDR3 is CASSPDRGGQPQHF. CDR3 DNA sequence: TGCGCCAGCAGCCCCGACAGGGGAGGGCAGCCCCAGCATTTT.

The rearrangement uses TRBV7-2 and TRBJ2-2; 7 bases match TRBD2. Trimming took 4 bases from V and 7 from J; bases not matched to a gene: 9. The CDR3 totals 15 residues. Germline-derived CDR1 and CDR2 are SGHTA and FQGNSA. CDR3: CASSSVAGGIGELFF. The DNA for the CDR3 is TGTGCCAGCAGCTCAGTAGCGGGCGGGATCGGGGAGCTGTTTTTT.